The 30 T cell receptor beta chains reported below all come from one sample, sequenced in a study of blood T cell repertoires in COVID-19. Method: immunoSEQ multiplex PCR; TCRdb's copy keeps in-frame clones and lacks some. Among about 170,000 clones, more than 75% were seen once, and the ten largest hold roughly 2.5%. Source material: peripheral blood. The receptors come from a woman of 80 years or more with COVID-19, enrolled during active disease.

The chain employs TRBV2 and TRBJ2-2; 7 nucleotides agree with TRBD1. The germline V gene encodes CDR1 SNHLY and CDR2 FYNNEI. The V gene end was trimmed by 6 bases and the J gene end by 5 bases; junction bases not matched to a gene: 3. The CDR3 sequence is 13 residues long. The CDR3 nucleotides read TGTGCCAGCAGCCCGACAGGGACCGGGGAGCTGTTTTTT. This translates into CASSPTGTGELFF.

The chain carries TRBV6-1 and TRBJ1-2, with 10 bases aligning to TRBD1. CDR1 is MNHNS and CDR2 is SASEGT in the germline V gene. CDR3 length equals 15 residues. V was clipped by 0 bases and J by 7 bases; unmatched bases: 5. CDR3 region: CASSEAGTGVSGYTF. The DNA of the CDR3 is TGTGCCAGCAGTGAAGCGGGGACAGGGGTCAGTGGCTACACCTTC.

The chain couples TRBV7-9 to TRBJ1-4, with TRBD1 as a possible D gene (5 bases). Germline CDR1 SEHNR, CDR2 FQNEAQ (reference sequence). This CDR3 region has 13 residues. V shed 5 bases and J shed 4 bases, with 8 bases lying between them. The DNA for the CDR3 is TGTGCCAGCAGCAGACAGATTAATGAAAAACTGTTTTTT. It encodes CASSRQINEKLFF.

This chain joins TRBV9 and TRBJ2-7; 10 bases align to TRBD2. The CDR3 totals 16 residues. The junction had 10 bases not matched to a gene; V was cut back by 2 bases and J by 5 bases. Germline V lookup: CDR1 SGDLS, CDR2 YYNGEE. The CDR3 DNA sequence: TGTGCCAGCAGCGTTCTAGCGGGAGTAAAGATAGACGAGCAGTACTTC. Residues: CASSVLAGVKIDEQYF.

The gene calls are TRBV19 and TRBJ2-7, with 8 positions matching TRBD2. The V and J ends lost 3 bases and 2 bases, in that order; junction bases with no gene match: 6. Germline V gene lookup returns CDR1 LNHDA and CDR2 SQIVND (reference sequence). This CDR3 has 15 amino acids. The CDR3 loop is CASSIRGGPAYEQYF. The CDR3 DNA is TGTGCCAGTAGTATTCGGGGGGGACCGGCCTACGAGCAGTACTTC.

V and J are TRBV24-1 and TRBJ2-5; TRBD1 might be the D (6 bases). The V end was cut by 4 bases, the J end by 0 bases, with 11 bases between. The length of the CDR3 is 15 residues. Germline CDR1 is KGHDR and CDR2 is SFDVKD. CDR3 DNA sequence: TGTGCCACCAGTGACCCCGACAGGTACCAAGAGACCCAGTACTTC. Translated, it gives CATSDPDRYQETQYF.

The rearrangement uses TRBV14 and TRBJ1-2, with D possibly being TRBD1 (6 bases). CDR1 and CDR2 (germline): SGHDN, FVKESK. Trimming cost V 4 bases and J 1 base, with 13 bases left between them. This CDR3 spans 15 amino acids. In nucleotides, the CDR3 is TGTGCCAGCAGCCGCCGACAGGAGATTAACTATGGCTACACCTTC. It translates to CASSRRQEINYGYTF. The entire variable domain, with the rest obtained from reference TRBV14 and TRBJ1-2, is as follows: EAGVTQFPSHSVIEKGQTVTLRCDPISGHDNLYWYRRVMGKEIKFLLHFVKESKQDESGMPNNRFLAERTGGTYSTLKVQPAELEDSGVYFCASSRRQEINYGYTFGSGTRLTVV.

The chain carries TRBV12-2 and TRBJ2-7; TRBD2 was called by the table and not checked on the DNA. TRBV12-2 is assigned pseudogene status. The CDR3 is made up of 17 amino acids. Here the CDR3 DNA reads TGTGCAAGTCGCACCGGGACTAGGGTTTACCTTACCTACGAGCAGTACTTC. This encodes CASRTGTRVYLTYEQYF.

The chain employs TRBV19 and TRBJ2-5; TRBD1 aligns across 9 bases. The germline V gene has CDR1 LNHDA and CDR2 SQIVND (reference sequence). V lost 4 bases to trimming and J lost 2 bases; unmatched junction nucleotides: 5. The CDR3 consists of 15 residues. The CDR3 nucleotides read TGTGCCAGTAGTAATACCGGGACAGGGCAAGAGACCCAGTACTTC. Its protein is CASSNTGTGQETQYF.

This sequence joins TRBV7-9 and TRBJ2-7; D perhaps matches TRBD1 (5 bases). V was cut by 0 bases and J by 0 bases, with 9 bases left in between. The CDR3 sequence is 15 residues long. Germline values: CDR1 SEHNR, CDR2 FQNEAQ (reference sequence). The chain's CDR3 is CASSLAGAHSYEQYF. CDR3 coding DNA: TGTGCCAGCAGCTTAGCAGGGGCACACTCCTACGAGCAGTACTTC. Based on the CDR3 plus reference TRBV7-9 and TRBJ2-7, the full variable domain is DTGVSQNPRHKITKRGQNVTFRCDPISEHNRLYWYRQTLGQGPEFLTYFQNEAQLEKSRLLSDRFSAERPKGSFSTLEIQRTEQGDSAMYLCASSLAGAHSYEQYFGPGTRLTVT.

CDR3 residues: CASSIPTGELFF. The DNA for the CDR3 is TGTGCCAGTAGTATTCCGACCGGGGAGCTGTTTTTT. The chain is built from TRBV19 and TRBJ2-2; D gene ambiguous. CDR1 is LNHDA, CDR2 SQIVND, per germline (reference sequence). This CDR3 has 12 amino acids. V was trimmed by 3 bases and J by 5 bases, leaving 4 bases between them.

This chain joins TRBV9 and TRBJ1-4, with D uncertain. Germline assignment: CDR1 SGDLS and CDR2 YYNGEE. This CDR3 spans 15 amino acids. V was shortened by 0 bases and J by 4 bases, with 10 bases between the two germline ends. CDR3 region: CASSVDTGFNEKLFF. DNA for the CDR3: TGTGCCAGCAGCGTAGATACTGGTTTTAATGAAAAACTGTTTTTT. The variable domain in full, with the rest retrieved from reference TRBV9 and TRBJ1-4, is DSGVTQTPKHLITATGQRVTLRCSPRSGDLSVYWYQQSLDQGLQFLIQYYNGEERAKGNILERFSAQQFPDLHSELNLSSLELGDSALYFCASSVDTGFNEKLFFGSGTQLSVL.

The chain combines TRBV19 with TRBJ1-2, with D possibly TRBD1 on 6 matching bases. Per germline, CDR1 LNHDA and CDR2 SQIVND (reference sequence). Trimming left V 9 bases short and J 4 bases short, with 18 bases between. The CDR3 runs 14 residues. CDR3 DNA sequence: TGTGCCAGCGGACAGACAGTCTCGGGCTATGGCTACACCTTC. Protein product: CASGQTVSGYGYTF.

This chain links TRBV21-1 with TRBJ2-5; the table's D call, TRBD2, was not checked against the DNA. TRBV21-1 is termed a pseudogene. This CDR3 spans 16 amino acids. The CDR3 protein is CASSDKTSGGQETQYF. The CDR3 DNA reads as TGTGCCAGCAGCGATAAAACTAGCGGGGGACAAGAGACCCAGTACTTC.

J is TRBJ1-2 and V is TRBV7-2; D is undetermined. CDR3 length equals 12 residues. Germline V gene lookup returns CDR1 SGHTA and CDR2 FQGNSA. V lost 8 bases to trimming and J lost 1 base, with 8 bases between them. As DNA, the CDR3 is TGTGCCAGCGGCGCGGTTAACTATGGCTACACCTTC. This translates into CASGAVNYGYTF.

This chain links TRBV27 with TRBJ2-2, with a tentative D call TRBD1 (6 bases). Looked up from germline, CDR1 is MNHEY and CDR2 is SMNVEV (reference sequence). The V end was cut by 7 bases, the J end by 8 bases, with 11 bases between. There are 12 residues in the CDR3. The CDR3 loop is CASKPGDGELFF. CDR3 coding DNA: TGTGCCAGCAAACCAGGGGATGGGGAGCTGTTTTTT.

V gene TRBV19 combines with J gene TRBJ1-5, with D perhaps TRBD1 (5 bases). Between the trimmed V and J ends, which lost 3 bases and 3 bases, there was a span of 9 bases. CDR3 length: 14 residues. Germline CDR1 and CDR2: LNHDA and SQIVND (reference sequence). The DNA for the CDR3 is TGTGCCAGTAGTATGCGGGGGGACAATCAGCCCCAGCATTTT. This sequence encodes CASSMRGDNQPQHF.

The chain combines TRBV24-1 with TRBJ2-2; 7 nucleotides agree with TRBD1. Trimming at V came to 3 bases and at J to 3 bases, leaving 6 bases not matched to a gene. The CDR3 is 16 amino acids. Per germline, CDR1 KGHDR and CDR2 SFDVKD. The CDR3 DNA is TGTGCCACCAGTGATCCCCGACAGGGAGACACCGGGGAGCTGTTTTTT. This translates into CATSDPRQGDTGELFF.

This clone was recorded only once. The rearrangement links TRBV7-8 to TRBJ1-2; 10 bases line up with TRBD1. The CDR3 is made up of 15 amino acids. The V and J ends lost 3 bases and 4 bases, in that order; junction bases with no gene match: 5. Germline V gene sequence: CDR1 SGHVS, CDR2 FQNEAQ. The CDR3 loop is CASSFSGTGVYGYTF. CDR3 DNA sequence: TGTGCCAGCAGCTTTTCCGGGACAGGGGTCTATGGCTACACCTTC.

The chain is built from TRBV19 and TRBJ2-5, with 10 bases matching TRBD2. The CDR3 runs 14 residues. In germline, CDR1 is LNHDA, CDR2 SQIVND (reference sequence). V dropped 5 bases and J dropped 5; count of bases not matched to a gene: 5. CDR3 protein: CASSQREGLETQYF. The CDR3, as DNA: TGTGCCAGTAGTCAGCGGGAGGGCCTTGAGACCCAGTACTTC.

The rearrangement links TRBV10-1 to TRBJ2-3, with 8 bases fitting TRBD1. The length of the CDR3 is 15 residues. Trimming removed 6 bases from V and 4 bases from J; junction bases left unmatched: 9. Germline loops: CDR1 WNHNN, CDR2 SYGVQD (reference sequence). The DNA of the CDR3 is TGCGCCAGCAGCGCCTGGACAGGGAGGCCAGATACGCAGTATTTT. Its protein product is CASSAWTGRPDTQYF.

The chain uses TRBV2 and TRBJ2-7; D perhaps matches TRBD1 (6 bases). The CDR3 runs 14 residues. V was pared by 11 bases and J by 0 bases, with 17 bases between. Germline values: CDR1 SNHLY, CDR2 FYNNEI. In DNA form, the CDR3 reads TGTGCCTGCGGACAGTGGGCTTTCTCCTACGAGCAGTACTTC. Translated: CACGQWAFSYEQYF.

About this clone itself: At one of its ends the junction is not consistent with the germline gene, which may arise from a read error. V usage is TRBV15 and J usage is TRBJ1-3; 8 nucleotides match TRBD1. The length of the CDR3 is 15 residues. The germline V gene encodes CDR1 LNHNV and CDR2 YYDKDF (reference sequence). The CDR3 loop reads CATSGDRGPGNTIYF. CDR3 DNA sequence: TGTGCCACCAGCGGAGACAGGGGCCCTGGAAACACCATATATTTT.

The chain carries TRBV5-1 and TRBJ1-1, with a possible D match to TRBD1 (6 bases). From germline, CDR1 is SGHRS and CDR2 YFSETQ. The CDR3 runs to 14 residues. Deletions cut 3 bases from V and 4 bases from J, with 13 bases between. CDR3 region: CASSSSQGSTEAFF. The CDR3 nucleotides are TGCGCCAGCAGCTCATCACAGGGTTCCACTGAAGCTTTCTTT.

This rearrangement joins TRBV19 to TRBJ1-1; a weak D match, TRBD1 (5 bases). Deletions cut 5 bases from V and 6 bases from J, with 19 bases between. Germline CDR1 and CDR2: LNHDA and SQIVND (reference sequence). The CDR3 is 15 amino acids. The CDR3 loop is CASSSRGVDKSEAFF. DNA for the CDR3: TGTGCCAGTAGTTCCCGGGGGGTCGATAAATCTGAAGCTTTCTTT.

The J gene is TRBJ1-1, the V gene TRBV19, with D possibly matching TRBD1 (5 bases). V was pared by 5 bases and J by 6 bases, with 13 bases between. Germline V gives CDR1 LNHDA, CDR2 SQIVND (reference sequence). This CDR3 contains 13 residues. The CDR3 nucleotides read TGTGCCAGTAGTTCCCTTCGGGGGGCTGAAGCTTTCTTT. Translation: CASSSLRGAEAFF. Full variable domain (outside the CDR3, taken from reference TRBV19 and TRBJ1-1): DGGITQSPKYLFRKEGQNVTLSCEQNLNHDAMYWYRQDPGQGLRLIYYSQIVNDFQKGDIAEGYSVSREKKESFPLTVTSAQKNPTAFYLCASSSLRGAEAFFGQGTRLTVV.

V usage is TRBV18 and J usage is TRBJ1-1, with a weak D call TRBD1 (5 bases). The CDR3 consists of 14 residues. Germline values: CDR1 KGHSH, CDR2 LQKENI. V was trimmed by 6 bases and J by 8 bases, leaving 19 bases between them. As DNA, the CDR3 is TGTGCCAGCTCTCCAACGACAGCCTTCTCAGAAGCTTTCTTT. The encoded protein is CASSPTTAFSEAFF. The variable domain in full, with the rest retrieved from reference TRBV18 and TRBJ1-1, is NAGVMQNPRHLVRRRGQEARLRCSPMKGHSHVYWYRQLPEEGLKFMVYLQKENIIDESGMPKERFSAEFPKEGPSILRIQQVVRGDSAAYFCASSPTTAFSEAFFGQGTRLTVV.

The chain recombines TRBV13 with TRBJ2-1, with 8 positions matching TRBD2. Germline V gene lookup returns CDR1 PRHDT and CDR2 FYEKMQ (reference sequence). The CDR3 runs to 15 residues. V lost 0 bases and J lost 7; bases outside the gene matches: 5. The CDR3 nucleotides read TGTGCCAGCAGCTTAGGAGGGACTAGAAGAAATGAGCAGTTCTTC. Its protein is CASSLGGTRRNEQFF.

The rearrangement links TRBV7-9 to TRBJ1-4; 9 bases match TRBD1. The junction had 5 bases not matched to a gene; V was cut back by 5 bases and J by 7 bases. The CDR3 spans 14 residues. Germline CDR1 SEHNR, CDR2 FQNEAQ (reference sequence). CDR3 loop: CASSVGTGSEKLFF. In DNA form, the CDR3 reads TGTGCCAGCAGCGTGGGGACAGGGAGTGAAAAACTGTTTTTT.

The CDR3 sequence is CASSRYDRSYGYTF. DNA for the CDR3: TGTGCCAGCAGCCGATACGACAGGTCCTATGGCTACACCTTC. The chain employs TRBV3-1 (or the pseudogene TRBV3-2) and TRBJ1-2; tentative D call: TRBD1 (6 bases). Germline V gene data show CDR1 as LGHDT and CDR2 as YNNKEL (reference sequence). The CDR3 is 14 amino acids. V lost 4 bases, J lost 4 bases, and 13 bases lay in between.